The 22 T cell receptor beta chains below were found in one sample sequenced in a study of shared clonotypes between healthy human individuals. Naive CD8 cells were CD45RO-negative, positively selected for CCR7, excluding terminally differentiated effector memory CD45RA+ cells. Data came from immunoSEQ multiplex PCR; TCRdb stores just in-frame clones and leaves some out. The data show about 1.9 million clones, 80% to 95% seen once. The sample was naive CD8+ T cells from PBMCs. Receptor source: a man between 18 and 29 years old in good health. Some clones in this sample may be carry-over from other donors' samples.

This chain's CDR3 is CASSVGVGSNYGYTF. CDR3 nucleotide sequence: TGTGCCAGCAGCGTAGGGGTGGGGTCTAACTATGGCTACACCTTC. The V gene is TRBV9, the J gene TRBJ1-2; D ambiguous. With 0 bases removed from V and 0 bases from J, the gap between germline ends came to 9 bases. Germline CDR1 is SGDLS and CDR2 is YYNGEE. The CDR3 length is 15 residues.

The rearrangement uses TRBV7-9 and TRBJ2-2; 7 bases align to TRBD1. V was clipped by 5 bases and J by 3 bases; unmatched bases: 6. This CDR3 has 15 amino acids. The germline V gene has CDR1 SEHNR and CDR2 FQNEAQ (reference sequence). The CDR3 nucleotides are TGTGCCAGCAGCACCAGACAGGGCTACACCGGGGAGCTGTTTTTT. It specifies CASSTRQGYTGELFF.

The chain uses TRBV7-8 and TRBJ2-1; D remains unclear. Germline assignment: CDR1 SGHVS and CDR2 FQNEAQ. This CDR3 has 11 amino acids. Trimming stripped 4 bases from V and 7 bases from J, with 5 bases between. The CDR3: CASSSTNEQFF. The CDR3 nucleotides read TGTGCCAGCAGCTCCACAAATGAGCAGTTCTTC.

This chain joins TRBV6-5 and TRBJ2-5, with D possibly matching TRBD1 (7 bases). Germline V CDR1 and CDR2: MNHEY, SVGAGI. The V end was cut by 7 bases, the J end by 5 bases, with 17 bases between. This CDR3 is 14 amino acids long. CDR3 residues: CASTIQQGRETQYF. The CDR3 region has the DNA TGTGCCAGCACAATCCAACAGGGGAGGGAGACCCAGTACTTC.

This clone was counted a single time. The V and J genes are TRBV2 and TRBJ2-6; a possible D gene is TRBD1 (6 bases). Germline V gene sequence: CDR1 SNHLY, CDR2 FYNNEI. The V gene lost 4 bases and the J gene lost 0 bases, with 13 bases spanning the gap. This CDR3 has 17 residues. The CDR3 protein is CASSGGTHISGANVLTF. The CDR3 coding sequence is TGTGCCAGCAGTGGGGGGACACACATCTCTGGGGCCAACGTCCTGACTTTC.

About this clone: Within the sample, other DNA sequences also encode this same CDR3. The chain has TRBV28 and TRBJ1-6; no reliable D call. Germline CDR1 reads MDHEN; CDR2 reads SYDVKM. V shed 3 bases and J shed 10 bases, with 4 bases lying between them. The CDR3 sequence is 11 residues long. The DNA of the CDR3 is TGTGCCAGCAGTTTTGGCTCACCCCTCCACTTT. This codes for CASSFGSPLHF.

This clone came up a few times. The CDR3 DNA reads as TGTGCCAATCAAAGTCCGGGGACAGGGTCCTACTTC. Amino acid sequence: CANQSPGTGSYF. The chain has TRBV6-4 and TRBJ2-7, with 9 bases aligning to TRBD1. This CDR3 has 12 residues. Trimming removed 10 bases from V and 13 bases from J; junction bases left unmatched: 14. The V gene's germline CDR1 is MRHNA and CDR2 SNTAGT.

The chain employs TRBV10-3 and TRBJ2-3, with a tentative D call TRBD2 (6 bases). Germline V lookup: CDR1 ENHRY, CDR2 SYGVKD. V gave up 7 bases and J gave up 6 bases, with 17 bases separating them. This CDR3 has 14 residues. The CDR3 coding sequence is TGTGCCATCAAGGGCGGGACTTACGCGGATACGCAGTATTTT. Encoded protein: CAIKGGTYADTQYF.

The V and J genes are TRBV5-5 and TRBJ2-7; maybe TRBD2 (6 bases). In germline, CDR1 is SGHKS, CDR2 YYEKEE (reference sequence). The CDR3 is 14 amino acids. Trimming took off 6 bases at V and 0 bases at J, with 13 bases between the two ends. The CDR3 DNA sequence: TGTGCCAGCACCCCCGGAGGGAGCTCCTACGAGCAGTACTTC. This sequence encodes CASTPGGSSYEQYF.

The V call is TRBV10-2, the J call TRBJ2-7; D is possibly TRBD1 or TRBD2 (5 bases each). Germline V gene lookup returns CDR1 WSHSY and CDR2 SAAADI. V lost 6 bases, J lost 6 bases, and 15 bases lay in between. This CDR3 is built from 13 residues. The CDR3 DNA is TGCGCCAGCAGGACGGGACCTTCAGTCGAGCAGTACTTC. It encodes CASRTGPSVEQYF.

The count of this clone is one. In DNA form, the CDR3 reads TGTGCCAGCAGCTTATTAGGGGGACCTGAAGCTTTCTTT. Translation gives CASSLLGGPEAFF. This chain links TRBV7-2 with TRBJ1-1, with TRBD1 as a possible D gene (6 bases). Germline CDR1 SGHTA, CDR2 FQGNSA. Between the trimmed V and J ends, which lost 2 bases and 6 bases, there was a span of 10 bases. This CDR3 is 13 amino acids long.

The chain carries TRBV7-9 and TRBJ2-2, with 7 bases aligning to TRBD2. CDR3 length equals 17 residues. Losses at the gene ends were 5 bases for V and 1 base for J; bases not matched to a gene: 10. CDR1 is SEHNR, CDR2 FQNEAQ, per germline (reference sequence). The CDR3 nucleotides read TGTGCCAGCAGCCTCCACGGGTCTAGCGGGAACACCGGGGAGCTGTTTTTT. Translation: CASSLHGSSGNTGELFF.

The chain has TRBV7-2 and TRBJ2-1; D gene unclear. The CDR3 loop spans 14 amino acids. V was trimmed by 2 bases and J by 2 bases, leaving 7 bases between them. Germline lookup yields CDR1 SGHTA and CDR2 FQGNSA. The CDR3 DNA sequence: TGTGCCAGCAGCTTATTAGGGACCTACAATGAGCAGTTCTTC. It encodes CASSLLGTYNEQFF.

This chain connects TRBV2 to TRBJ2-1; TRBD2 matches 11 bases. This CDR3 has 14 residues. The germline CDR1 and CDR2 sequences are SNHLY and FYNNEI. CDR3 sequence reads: CAGPQVASGREQFF. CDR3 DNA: TGTGCAGGCCCGCAGGTTGCTAGCGGGAGGGAGCAGTTCTTC.

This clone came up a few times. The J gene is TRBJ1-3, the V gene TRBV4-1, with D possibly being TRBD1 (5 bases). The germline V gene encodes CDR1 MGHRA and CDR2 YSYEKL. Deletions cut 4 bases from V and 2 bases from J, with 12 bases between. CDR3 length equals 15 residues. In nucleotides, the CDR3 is TGCGCCAGCAGCCGCCCGACAGCCACTGGAAACACCATATATTTT. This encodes CASSRPTATGNTIYF.

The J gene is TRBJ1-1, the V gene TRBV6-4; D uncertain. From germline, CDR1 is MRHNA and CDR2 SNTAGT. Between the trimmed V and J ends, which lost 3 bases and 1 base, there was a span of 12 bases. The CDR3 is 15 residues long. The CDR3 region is CASSEFGFGNTEAFF. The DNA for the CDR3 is TGTGCCAGCAGTGAATTTGGGTTTGGGAACACTGAAGCTTTCTTT.

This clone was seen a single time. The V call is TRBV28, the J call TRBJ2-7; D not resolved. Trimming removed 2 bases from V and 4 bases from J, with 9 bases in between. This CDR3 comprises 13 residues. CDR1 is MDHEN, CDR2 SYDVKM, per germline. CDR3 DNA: TGTGCCAGCAGTTTAAGGGTTGGGTACGAGCAGTACTTC. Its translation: CASSLRVGYEQYF.

The CDR3 reads CASSQYRATNEKLFF. CDR3 coding DNA: TGTGCCAGCAGCCAATACAGGGCCACTAATGAAAAACTGTTTTTT. The chain recombines TRBV14 with TRBJ1-4, with D possibly TRBD1 on 6 matching bases. The V end lost 2 bases, the J end lost 2 bases, and 9 bases lay between the germline ends. Per germline, CDR1 SGHDN and CDR2 FVKESK. The CDR3 length is 15 residues.

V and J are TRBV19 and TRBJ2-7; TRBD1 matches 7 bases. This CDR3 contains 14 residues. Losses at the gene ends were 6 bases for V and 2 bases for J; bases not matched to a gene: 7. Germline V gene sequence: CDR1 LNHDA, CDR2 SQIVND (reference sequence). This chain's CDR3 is CASRGRQGAYEQYF. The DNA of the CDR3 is TGTGCCAGTAGGGGAAGACAGGGAGCCTACGAGCAGTACTTC.

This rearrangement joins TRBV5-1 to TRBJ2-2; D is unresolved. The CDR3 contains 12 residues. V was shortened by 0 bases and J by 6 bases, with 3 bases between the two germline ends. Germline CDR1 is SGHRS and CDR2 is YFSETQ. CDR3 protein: CASSLDSGELFF. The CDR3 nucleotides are TGCGCCAGCAGCTTGGATTCCGGGGAGCTGTTTTTT.

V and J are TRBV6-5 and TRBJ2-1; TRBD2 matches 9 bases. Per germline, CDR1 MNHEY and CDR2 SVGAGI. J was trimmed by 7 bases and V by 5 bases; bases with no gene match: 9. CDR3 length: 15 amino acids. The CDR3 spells CASSTGLAGRNEQFF. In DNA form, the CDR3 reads TGTGCCAGCAGTACGGGGCTAGCGGGGCGTAATGAGCAGTTCTTC.

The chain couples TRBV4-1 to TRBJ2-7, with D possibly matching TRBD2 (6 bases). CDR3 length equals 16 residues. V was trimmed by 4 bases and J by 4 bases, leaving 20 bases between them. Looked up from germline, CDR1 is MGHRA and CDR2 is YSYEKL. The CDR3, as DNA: TGCGCCAGCAGCCCGTACTTTTCGGGAGATTCGTACGAGCAGTACTTC. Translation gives CASSPYFSGDSYEQYF.